This T cell receptor beta chain is drawn from a study of OX40 agonist ivuxolimab in advanced cancers. V was trimmed by 6 bases and J by 0 bases, leaving 18 bases between them. From germline, CDR1 is KGHSH and CDR2 LQKENI. The CDR3 is made up of 17 amino acids. TCRdb's copy holds only in-frame clones and misses some; the assay was immunoSEQ multiplex PCR. This repertoire shows about 78,000 clones, roughly 80% found once; its top ten account for 0.4% to 0.55%. The TCR comes from an adult with an advanced solid tumor such as melanoma, head and neck, liver or kidney cancer. The rearrangement joins TRBV18 to TRBJ1-5; tentatively, D is TRBD1 (5 bases). The material sequenced was CD4+ or CD8+ T cells sorted from blood, taken in a trial of the OX40 agonist ivuxolimab. The CDR3 DNA follows: TGTGCCAGCTCGGCCAGGGACGGGAGGAATAGCAATCAGCCCCAGCATTTT. Protein product: CASSARDGRNSNQPQHF.